Each of the 5 T cell receptor beta chains below was sequenced from the same sample in a study of T cell repertoires in cytomegalovirus infection. Each CDR3 protein gets one entry after TCRdb re-called the reads with MiXCR. This table has 310,000 or so distinct CDR3 sequences, roughly 23% appearing once. Sequences were obtained from PBMCs. These receptor sequences come from a human donor in good health (CMV status not recorded). Some clones in this sample may be carry-over from other donors' samples.

The chain combines TRBV10-3 with TRBJ1-1; D is unresolved. CDR1 ENHRY and CDR2 SYGVKD come from the germline V gene. The germline V and J ends were trimmed by 8 bases and 1 base, with 11 bases remaining between them. The CDR3 is 13 amino acids. The CDR3 sequence: CAIGFGENTEAFF. CDR3 bases: TGTGCCATCGGGTTCGGGGAGAACACTGAAGCTTTCTTT.

This clonotype was detected ten times or more. The genes are TRBV7-9 and TRBJ1-2; D is unresolved. V gave up 5 bases and J gave up 1 base, with 8 bases separating them. The CDR3 consists of 13 residues. Germline V lookup: CDR1 SEHNR, CDR2 FQNEAQ (reference sequence). The CDR3 sequence: CASSRSNNYGYTF. The CDR3, as DNA: TGTGCCAGCAGCCGCAGTAATAACTATGGCTACACCTTC.

This clonotype was seen more than once but under ten times. The chain uses TRBV28 and TRBJ1-2; TRBD1 is a possible D gene (5 bases). The CDR3 sequence is 14 residues long. The V gene lost 1 base and the J gene lost 4 bases, with 10 bases spanning the gap. Looked up from germline, CDR1 is MDHEN and CDR2 is SYDVKM. The DNA for the CDR3 is TGTGCCAGCAGTTTATCCGGGACGGTCTATGGCTACACCTTC. It codes for CASSLSGTVYGYTF.

This sequence joins TRBV20-1 and TRBJ2-1; 12 bases line up with TRBD2. V lost 0 bases, J lost 6 bases, and 15 bases stayed unmatched. The CDR3 consists of 19 residues. CDR1 is DFQATT, CDR2 SNEGSKA, per germline (reference sequence). The CDR3 loop reads CSARDVQGTSGGFGNEQFF. The CDR3 DNA follows: TGCAGTGCTAGAGATGTTCAGGGTACTAGCGGGGGGTTCGGCAATGAGCAGTTCTTC.

A word on this clonotype: Mismatch with germline at one junction end may stem from a read error. The chain links TRBV20-1 to TRBJ2-7; D not certain. The germline gives CDR1 DFQATT, CDR2 SNEGSKA (reference sequence). The CDR3 loop spans 13 amino acids. CDR3 coding DNA: TGCAGTGCTAGTTCACAGCGTTCCTACGGGCAGTACTTC. Translation gives CSASSQRSYGQYF.